This T cell receptor (beta chain) was documented in a study of T cell responses to AZD1222 COVID-19 vaccine. The V and J ends lost 3 bases and 0 bases, in that order; junction bases with no gene match: 7. Per germline, CDR1 LNHDA and CDR2 SQIVND (reference sequence). This CDR3 has 16 residues. TCRdb's copy holds only in-frame clones and misses some; the assay was immunoSEQ multiplex PCR. The sample includes some 140,000 clones, 70% to 90% seen only once; the top ten take just over 5.5%. The sequence derives from an adult in good health. Specimen: peripheral blood, collected on day 0 of AZD1222 vaccination. V gene TRBV19 combines with J gene TRBJ1-1; 7 bases are a match to TRBD1. The CDR3 region has the DNA TGTGCCAGTAGTATTGGCCCAGGGGGGATGAACACTGAAGCTTTCTTT. Translated, it gives CASSIGPGGMNTEAFF.